The 32 T cell receptor beta chains reported below all come from one sample, sequenced in a study of cytomegalovirus exposure and HLA in healthy donors. PCR primers comprised 60 Vbeta and 13 Jbeta primers. TCRdb keeps only in-frame clones here, not all; method: immunoSEQ multiplex PCR. This table holds roughly 150,000 clones, 80% to 85% found once. Sequenced sample: PBMCs. These receptors were taken from a man in his fifties in good health and CMV-seropositive.

The V gene is TRBV9, the J gene TRBJ2-2, with a possible D match to TRBD2 (6 bases). CDR3 length: 15 residues. Germline V gene lookup returns CDR1 SGDLS and CDR2 YYNGEE. Between the trimmed V and J ends, which lost 0 bases and 3 bases, there was a span of 9 bases. CDR3 bases: TGTGCCAGCAGCGTAGCGGGGGAATACACCGGGGAGCTGTTTTTT. Translating gives CASSVAGEYTGELFF.

The chain combines TRBV21-1 with TRBJ1-5; no check of the table's D call, TRBD1, against the DNA was made. TRBV21-1 is a known pseudogene. The CDR3 has 15 amino acids. The DNA for the CDR3 is TGTGCCAGCAGCAAAGAGGACAGGGTGGTTCAGCCCCAGCATTTT. This sequence encodes CASSKEDRVVQPQHF.

This rearrangement joins TRBV7-3 to TRBJ2-3, with 15 nucleotides matching TRBD2. Looked up from germline, CDR1 is SGHTA and CDR2 is FQGTGA. V trimming: 5 bases; J trimming: 4 bases; junction bases outside the gene matches: 7. The CDR3 runs to 17 residues. Here the CDR3 reads CASSTTRTSGGADTQYF. The CDR3, as DNA: TGTGCCAGCAGCACCACCCGGACTAGCGGGGGGGCAGATACGCAGTATTTT.

This sequence joins TRBV11-2 and TRBJ2-1; 11 bases fit TRBD2. CDR1 SGHAT and CDR2 FQNNGV come from the germline V gene. This CDR3 has 16 amino acids. V trimming: 4 bases; J trimming: 7 bases; junction bases outside the gene matches: 9. The DNA for the CDR3 is TGTGCCAGCAGCTCGCTTACTAGCGGGAGAATGAATGAGCAGTTCTTC. Protein product: CASSSLTSGRMNEQFF.

This clone appeared a few times. The chain combines TRBV5-4 with TRBJ1-2; tentative D call: TRBD1 (6 bases). V was pared by 4 bases and J by 4 bases, with 14 bases between. This CDR3 region has 14 residues. In germline, CDR1 is SGHNT, CDR2 YYREEE (reference sequence). The CDR3 reads CASSPTGSIYGYTF. The DNA of the CDR3 is TGTGCCAGCAGCCCCACAGGGTCGATCTATGGCTACACCTTC.

This clone was seen just once. This chain uses TRBV30 with TRBJ2-5, with TRBD1 matching 10 bases. Germline lookup yields CDR1 GTSNPN and CDR2 SVGIG (reference sequence). After removal of 2 bases from V and 4 bases from J, the junction contained 7 bases not matched to a gene. CDR3 size: 15 residues. CDR3 residues: CAWSLRTGGRETQYF. CDR3 nucleotides: TGTGCCTGGAGTCTTCGGACAGGGGGGAGAGAGACCCAGTACTTC.

The sample holds one count of this clone. V gene TRBV5-1 combines with J gene TRBJ2-1; D is perhaps TRBD2 (6 bases). Per germline, CDR1 SGHRS and CDR2 YFSETQ. CDR3 length: 15 amino acids. V was cut by 4 bases and J by 5 bases, with 16 bases left in between. The CDR3 nucleotides are TGCGCCAGCAGCGTAGGGGCTAGCGAGAACAATGAGCAGTTCTTC. Residues: CASSVGASENNEQFF.

In this sample, this clone turned up a few times. This chain uses TRBV4-1 with TRBJ1-3, with D perhaps matching TRBD1 (5 bases). This CDR3 has 15 amino acids. The V gene's germline CDR1 is MGHRA and CDR2 YSYEKL. With 4 bases removed from V and 4 bases from J, the gap between germline ends came to 14 bases. This CDR3 is CASSPRAGLGNTIYF. In DNA, the CDR3 is TGCGCCAGCAGCCCTCGTGCGGGGCTGGGAAACACCATATATTTT.

This clone appeared once. The chain has TRBV5-5 and TRBJ1-2, with D possibly being TRBD1 (5 bases). V lost 5 bases to trimming and J lost 2 bases, with 19 bases between them. This CDR3 spans 16 amino acids. The germline gives CDR1 SGHKS, CDR2 YYEKEE (reference sequence). The CDR3 protein is CASRGTGLLTNYGYTF. CDR3 nucleotides: TGTGCCAGCAGGGGGACTGGGCTGCTGACGAACTATGGCTACACCTTC.

The V and J genes are TRBV18 and TRBJ1-4, with a tentative D call TRBD1 (5 bases). The CDR3 loop spans 14 amino acids. Germline CDR1 reads KGHSH; CDR2 reads LQKENI. Trimming left V 0 bases short and J 10 bases short, with 12 bases between. The CDR3 region is CASSPPSDRRKLFF. In nucleotides, the CDR3 is TGTGCCAGCTCACCACCGAGTGACAGAAGAAAACTGTTTTTT.

This chain uses TRBV7-3 with TRBJ1-1; no clear D gene. Deletions cut 3 bases from V and 7 bases from J, with 9 bases between. This CDR3 region has 12 residues. Per germline, CDR1 SGHTA and CDR2 FQGTGA. CDR3 in amino acids: CASSLDSGEAFF. CDR3 DNA sequence: TGTGCCAGCAGCTTGGATTCGGGTGAAGCTTTCTTT.

The chain recombines TRBV28 with TRBJ2-3; TRBD1 matches 8 bases. Germline V lookup: CDR1 MDHEN, CDR2 SYDVKM. V shed 2 bases and J 0 bases; nucleotides not matched to a gene: 4. The CDR3 contains 16 residues. CDR3 DNA: TGTGCCAGCAGTTTAATTGGACAGGGAAGCACAGATACGCAGTATTTT. Translating gives CASSLIGQGSTDTQYF.

The chain employs TRBV10-3 and TRBJ1-2; D may be TRBD1 (6 bases). Trimming stripped 4 bases from V and 2 bases from J, with 14 bases between. CDR3 length: 15 residues. Germline V lookup: CDR1 ENHRY, CDR2 SYGVKD. CDR3 protein: CAISGLGGWNYGYTF. CDR3 DNA sequence: TGTGCCATCAGTGGCCTTGGGGGCTGGAACTATGGCTACACCTTC.

The V and J genes are TRBV14 and TRBJ2-1, with D maybe TRBD2 (7 bases). Germline V gene lookup returns CDR1 SGHDN and CDR2 FVKESK. This CDR3 has 16 residues. With 0 bases removed from V and 3 bases from J, the gap between germline ends came to 12 bases. CDR3 nucleotides: TGTGCCAGCAGCCAAGATGTAGGGGGGGTCTACAATGAGCAGTTCTTC. This codes for CASSQDVGGVYNEQFF. The complete variable domain, with remaining parts taken from reference TRBV14 and TRBJ2-1, reads EAGVTQFPSHSVIEKGQTVTLRCDPISGHDNLYWYRRVMGKEIKFLLHFVKESKQDESGMPNNRFLAERTGGTYSTLKVQPAELEDSGVYFCASSQDVGGVYNEQFFGPGTRLTVL.

The rearrangement joins TRBV6-5 to TRBJ2-7, with 13 bases aligning to TRBD2. The CDR3 spans 16 residues. Germline-derived CDR1 and CDR2 are MNHEY and SVGAGI. J gave up 5 bases and V 1 base, and 5 bases lay outside the gene matches. The DNA for the CDR3 is TGTGCCAGCAGTTACTTGGGGACTAGCGGGACGAACGAGCAGTACTTC. Translation gives CASSYLGTSGTNEQYF.

The rearrangement joins TRBV19 to TRBJ2-4, with TRBD2 matching over 13 bases. CDR3 length: 17 residues. V lost 3 bases, J lost 5 bases, and 7 bases stayed unmatched. CDR1 and CDR2 (germline): LNHDA, SQIVND (reference sequence). The CDR3 region has the DNA TGTGCCAGTAGTATTTCTGGGACTAGCGGGATGGAAAACATTCAGTACTTC. Amino acids: CASSISGTSGMENIQYF.

This clone occurred once. V is TRBV5-8 and J is TRBJ2-7; perhaps TRBD1 as D (7 bases). CDR1 is SGHTS, CDR2 YDEGEE, per germline. This CDR3 comprises 15 residues. The V end was cut by 4 bases, the J end by 1 base, with 15 bases between. The CDR3 DNA is TGTGCCAGCAGCGCGGAGGGGGCGCCTTCCTACGAGCAGTACTTC. Amino acid sequence: CASSAEGAPSYEQYF.

The chain is built from TRBV9 and TRBJ2-2, with 7 nucleotides matching TRBD2. CDR3 length equals 14 residues. With V trimmed by 3 bases and J by 1 base, 0 bases remained unmatched. The germline gives CDR1 SGDLS, CDR2 YYNGEE. The CDR3 here is CASSGGGNTGELFF. CDR3 bases: TGTGCCAGCAGCGGCGGGGGGAACACCGGGGAGCTGTTTTTT.

The gene calls are TRBV2 and TRBJ2-5; 14 bases align to TRBD2. The trim removed 6 bases at V and 2 bases at J, leaving 11 bases unmatched. Germline V CDR1 and CDR2: SNHLY, FYNNEI. CDR3 size: 18 residues. CDR3 sequence (DNA): TGTGCCAGCAGGAGTCGACTAGCGGGAGGGCCGCGTCAAGAGACCCAGTACTTC. Its protein is CASRSRLAGGPRQETQYF. The whole variable domain, filled in from reference TRBV2 and TRBJ2-5, reads EPEVTQTPSHQVTQMGQEVILRCVPISNHLYFYWYRQILGQKVEFLVSFYNNEISEKSEIFDDQFSVERPDGSNFTLKIRSTKLEDSAMYFCASRSRLAGGPRQETQYFGPGTRLLVL.

The chain employs TRBV5-1 and TRBJ2-7; the match to TRBD1 covers 11 bases. Germline V gene lookup returns CDR1 SGHRS and CDR2 YFSETQ. J lost 4 bases, V lost 4 bases, and 7 bases had no gene match. This CDR3 region has 15 residues. DNA for the CDR3: TGCGCCAGCAGCCCCGGACAGGGGGCTGGGTACGAGCAGTACTTC. Translating gives CASSPGQGAGYEQYF.

V and J are TRBV7-6 and TRBJ1-4; D call uncertain. V was pared by 2 bases and J by 3 bases, with 7 bases between. The CDR3 is 14 amino acids. Looked up from germline, CDR1 is SGHVS and CDR2 is FNYEAQ. The CDR3 loop is CASSLMAANEKLFF. The CDR3 DNA reads as TGTGCCAGCAGCTTAATGGCAGCTAATGAAAAACTGTTTTTT.

The chain uses TRBV7-6 and TRBJ2-3, with TRBD1 matching 9 bases. With 5 bases clipped from V and 1 base from J, the junction kept 4 bases outside the gene matches. The CDR3 extends over 15 amino acids. The germline V gene encodes CDR1 SGHVS and CDR2 FNYEAQ. The DNA for the CDR3 is TGTGCCAGCAGCCCACAGGGGGCAGGCACAGATACGCAGTATTTT. It translates to CASSPQGAGTDTQYF.

This clone has only a few counts. The rearrangement links TRBV18 to TRBJ1-5; no reliable D call. This CDR3 is 13 amino acids long. Trimming removed 3 bases from V and 8 bases from J, with 11 bases in between. Germline assignment: CDR1 KGHSH and CDR2 LQKENI. CDR3 amino acids: CASSPMSGEPQHF. Here the CDR3 DNA reads TGTGCCAGCTCACCGATGTCAGGTGAGCCCCAGCATTTT. Together with reference TRBV18 and TRBJ1-5, the CDR3 gives the full variable domain: NAGVMQNPRHLVRRRGQEARLRCSPMKGHSHVYWYRQLPEEGLKFMVYLQKENIIDESGMPKERFSAEFPKEGPSILRIQQVVRGDSAAYFCASSPMSGEPQHFGDGTRLSIL.

The V gene is TRBV11-2, the J gene TRBJ1-2; D is possibly TRBD1 (6 bases). The CDR3 runs to 13 residues. Trimming stripped 1 base from V and 6 bases from J, with 9 bases between. Germline CDR1 SGHAT, CDR2 FQNNGV. The CDR3 spells CASSLAGGNGYTF. Written as DNA, the CDR3 is TGTGCCAGCAGCTTAGCGGGGGGCAATGGCTACACCTTC.

The V call is TRBV4-2, the J call TRBJ2-7; TRBD2 matches 16 bases. Trimming took 3 bases from V and 4 from J; bases not matched to a gene: 9. The CDR3 has 18 amino acids. CDR1 and CDR2 from the germline V gene are LGHNA and YNFKEQ. The CDR3 DNA reads as TGTGCCAGCAGCCACGGGACGGCGGGACTAGCGGGAGGGTACGAGCAGTACTTC. It codes for CASSHGTAGLAGGYEQYF.

The chain links TRBV28 to TRBJ1-1; D unresolved. CDR1 and CDR2 from the germline V gene are MDHEN and SYDVKM. With 1 base removed from V and 6 bases from J, the gap between germline ends came to 6 bases. This CDR3 has 12 residues. The CDR3 here is CASSLFGSEAFF. The DNA for the CDR3 is TGTGCCAGCAGTTTATTCGGTTCTGAAGCTTTCTTT. The variable domain in full, completed from reference TRBV28 and TRBJ1-1, reads DVKVTQSSRYLVKRTGEKVFLECVQDMDHENMFWYRQDPGLGLRLIYFSYDVKMKEKGDIPEGYSVSREKKERFSLILESASTNQTSMYLCASSLFGSEAFFGQGTRLTVV.

This clone was counted once. The chain recombines TRBV7-7 with TRBJ2-7, with 7 bases aligning to TRBD1. This CDR3 region has 13 residues. Germline V gene lookup returns CDR1 SSHAT and CDR2 FNYEAQ (reference sequence). The V gene end was trimmed by 5 bases and the J gene end by 5 bases; junction bases not matched to a gene: 6. CDR3 in amino acids: CASSLTGLDEQYF. The CDR3 DNA reads TGTGCCAGCAGCCTGACAGGGTTGGACGAGCAGTACTTC.

V usage is TRBV18 and J usage is TRBJ1-2; 7 bases match TRBD1. The CDR3 extends over 13 amino acids. The J segment lost 4 bases and the V segment lost 3 bases, leaving 2 bases of the junction unmatched. Per germline, CDR1 KGHSH and CDR2 LQKENI. In DNA, the CDR3 is TGTGCCAGCTCACCTCAGGGGGGCTATGGCTACACCTTC. Its translation is CASSPQGGYGYTF. The entire variable domain, with the rest obtained from reference TRBV18 and TRBJ1-2, is as follows: NAGVMQNPRHLVRRRGQEARLRCSPMKGHSHVYWYRQLPEEGLKFMVYLQKENIIDESGMPKERFSAEFPKEGPSILRIQQVVRGDSAAYFCASSPQGGYGYTFGSGTRLTVV.

This chain joins TRBV6-5 and TRBJ2-1; D is perhaps TRBD1 (6 bases). This CDR3 comprises 11 residues. From germline, CDR1 is MNHEY and CDR2 SVGAGI. Between the trimmed V and J ends, which lost 8 bases and 8 bases, there was a span of 10 bases. In DNA form, the CDR3 reads TGTGCCAGCCAGGGGTCAGATGAGCAGTTCTTC. This encodes CASQGSDEQFF.

The chain employs TRBV5-1 and TRBJ1-5; a possible D gene is TRBD1 (6 bases). CDR1 SGHRS and CDR2 YFSETQ come from the germline V gene. Trimming pared 4 bases from V and 4 bases from J, leaving 12 bases between. This CDR3 comprises 14 residues. The CDR3 DNA sequence: TGCGCCAGCAGCAAACAGGGAGGGAATCAGCCCCAGCATTTT. This gives the protein CASSKQGGNQPQHF.

The CDR3 DNA sequence: TGTGCCAGCAGCTTAGTTGGGGCAGGTCAAGAGACCCAGTACTTC. Protein sequence: CASSLVGAGQETQYF. The chain has TRBV11-2 and TRBJ2-5; D is perhaps TRBD1 (5 bases). The germline CDR1 and CDR2 sequences are SGHAT and FQNNGV. V gave up 1 base and J gave up 2 bases, with 11 bases separating them. CDR3 length equals 15 residues.

The table lists this clone with a count of one. The rearrangement uses TRBV7-2 and TRBJ2-1; D unclear. CDR1 is SGHTA and CDR2 is FQGNSA in the germline V gene. Trimming cost V 0 bases and J 6 bases, with 9 bases left between them. The CDR3 loop spans 14 amino acids. The CDR3 loop is CASSLAGRSNEQFF. The DNA for the CDR3 is TGTGCCAGCAGCTTAGCCGGCAGGTCCAATGAGCAGTTCTTC.